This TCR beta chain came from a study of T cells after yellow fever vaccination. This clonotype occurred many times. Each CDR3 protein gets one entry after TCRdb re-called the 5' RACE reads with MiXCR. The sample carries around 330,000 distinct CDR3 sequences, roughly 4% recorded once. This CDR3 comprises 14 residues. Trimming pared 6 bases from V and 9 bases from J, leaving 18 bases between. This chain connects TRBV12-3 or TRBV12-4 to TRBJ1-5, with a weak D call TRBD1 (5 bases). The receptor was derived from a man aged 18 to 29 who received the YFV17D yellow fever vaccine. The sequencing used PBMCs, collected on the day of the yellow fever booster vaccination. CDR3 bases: TGTGCCAGCAGGGACGGAGCCCTAAGGGGGCCCCAGCATTTT. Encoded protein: CASRDGALRGPQHF.